The 32 T cell receptor beta chains reported below all come from one sample, sequenced in a study of beta chain features in type 1 diabetes. Sequenced material consisted of expressed TCRB transcripts (all of the isolated RNA was reverse transcribed). Sequenced by immunoSEQ multiplex PCR; TCRdb stores in-frame clones only, minus some. The repertoire holds roughly 230,000 clones, with 9.6% as singletons. The sequenced material came from naive CD4+ T cells from blood. The receptors stem from a young woman in good health.

This clone showed up just a few times. The chain has TRBV13 and TRBJ2-3; 12 nucleotides agree with TRBD2. Per the germline V gene, CDR1 is PRHDT and CDR2 is FYEKMQ (reference sequence). With 4 bases clipped from V and 1 base from J, the junction kept 15 bases outside the gene matches. The CDR3 consists of 20 residues. CDR3 sequence (DNA): TGTGCCAGCAGCTCCGCGGTGACTAGCGGGGGAGCCAGGGGCACAGATACGCAGTATTTT. It yields the protein CASSSAVTSGGARGTDTQYF.

The rearrangement uses TRBV7-2 and TRBJ2-1; 7 positions match TRBD2. The trim removed 3 bases at V and 7 bases at J, leaving 9 bases unmatched. CDR1 SGHTA and CDR2 FQGNSA come from the germline V gene. CDR3 length equals 15 residues. CDR3 sequence (DNA): TGTGCCAGCAGCTTCTTCGGGAGGACTCTGAATGAGCAGTTCTTC. Its translation is CASSFFGRTLNEQFF. Supplemented by reference TRBV7-2 and TRBJ2-1, the full variable domain reads GAGVSQSPSNKVTEKGKDVELRCDPISGHTALYWYRQSLGQGLEFLIYFQGNSAPDKSGLPSDRFSAERTGGSVSTLTIQRTQQEDSAVYLCASSFFGRTLNEQFFGPGTRLTVL.

The chain carries TRBV5-1 and TRBJ2-1, with D perhaps matching TRBD2 (7 bases). Germline loops: CDR1 SGHRS, CDR2 YFSETQ. Between the trimmed V and J ends, which lost 4 bases and 6 bases, there was a span of 29 bases. The CDR3 spans 19 residues. The DNA of the CDR3 is TGCGCCAGCAGCCTAATGGACCGGTATGAGACTAGCAGGGGCAATGAGCAGTTCTTC. Protein: CASSLMDRYETSRGNEQFF.

This clone was observed a few times. J is TRBJ2-1 and V is TRBV29-1; the D gene is possibly TRBD2 (5 bases). CDR1 and CDR2 (germline): SQVTM, ANQGSEA. This CDR3 spans 11 amino acids. In nucleotides, the CDR3 is TGCACCATATCTCGGCCGGGGGAGCAGTTCTTC. This translates into CTISRPGEQFF.

This rearrangement joins TRBV29-1 to TRBJ1-1; D gene unclear. The germline CDR1 and CDR2 sequences are SQVTM and ANQGSEA. V lost 4 bases and J 0 bases, leaving 6 bases between the germline ends. This CDR3 has 12 amino acids. The CDR3 DNA reads TGCAGCGTTGCGAGATTGAACACTGAAGCTTTCTTT. Encoded protein: CSVARLNTEAFF.

V and J are TRBV5-1 and TRBJ2-1; 13 bases map to TRBD2. Per germline, CDR1 SGHRS and CDR2 YFSETQ. This CDR3 is built from 16 residues. V trimming: 4 bases; J trimming: 8 bases; junction bases outside the gene matches: 9. CDR3 bases: TGCGCCAGCAGCGGAAGGACTAGCGGGAGTATCGATGAGCAGTTCTTC. Translation: CASSGRTSGSIDEQFF.

This clone was picked up a small number of times. The V call is TRBV5-1, the J call TRBJ2-1, with TRBD1 matching 9 bases. J lost 5 bases, V lost 4 bases, and 13 bases had no gene match. Germline V gene sequence: CDR1 SGHRS, CDR2 YFSETQ. The CDR3 extends over 17 amino acids. Written as DNA, the CDR3 is TGCGCCAGCAGCCAGATACATTACAGGGGGCGGGACAATGAGCAGTTCTTC. Amino acids: CASSQIHYRGRDNEQFF.

The chain joins TRBV5-1 to TRBJ1-2, with a possible D match to TRBD1 (5 bases). CDR3 length: 14 amino acids. Trimming took off 4 bases at V and 8 bases at J, with 18 bases between the two ends. CDR1 SGHRS and CDR2 YFSETQ come from the germline V gene. CDR3 nucleotides: TGCGCCAGCAGCCAATTCTTGGACACTGGAGGCTACACCTTC. It specifies CASSQFLDTGGYTF.

V and J are TRBV11-2 and TRBJ2-3; 9 nucleotides line up with TRBD1. There are 16 residues in the CDR3. Germline loops: CDR1 SGHAT, CDR2 FQNNGV. J lost 3 bases, V lost 2 bases, and 6 bases had no gene match. In DNA, the CDR3 is TGTGCCAGCAGCTTATATACAGGGGGCGCGACAGATACGCAGTATTTT. Its translation: CASSLYTGGATDTQYF. The full variable domain, with the rest looked up from reference TRBV11-2 and TRBJ2-3, is EAGVAQSPRYKIIEKRQSVAFWCNPISGHATLYWYQQILGQGPKLLIQFQNNGVVDDSQLPKDRFSAERLKGVDSTLKIQPAKLEDSAVYLCASSLYTGGATDTQYFGPGTRLTVL.

This clone was observed a handful of times. The chain uses TRBV14 and TRBJ2-1; TRBD1 matches 8 bases. Germline CDR1 is SGHDN and CDR2 is FVKESK. There are 17 residues in the CDR3. V lost 0 bases and J lost 4; bases outside the gene matches: 8. CDR3 bases: TGTGCCAGCAGCCAAGATTTCGGCAGGGGGCCGTACAATGAGCAGTTCTTC. Protein: CASSQDFGRGPYNEQFF.

This clone has only a few counts. The V and J genes are TRBV29-1 and TRBJ2-2; the match to TRBD2 covers 7 bases. The CDR3 has 12 amino acids. Unmatched junction bases numbered 1, after V lost 3 bases and J lost 6 bases. Germline CDR1 SQVTM, CDR2 ANQGSEA. In DNA form, the CDR3 reads TGCAGCGTTGAGACTAGCCCCGGGGAGCTGTTTTTT. It yields the protein CSVETSPGELFF.

The V gene is TRBV19, the J gene TRBJ2-1, with 9 bases aligning to TRBD1. Germline V gene sequence: CDR1 LNHDA, CDR2 SQIVND (reference sequence). This CDR3 has 17 residues. Unmatched junction bases numbered 10, after V lost 5 bases and J lost 2 bases. The CDR3 DNA reads TGTGCCAGTAGTGTAACCCGACAGGGGGGCCCCTACAATGAGCAGTTCTTC. Protein product: CASSVTRQGGPYNEQFF.

The chain couples TRBV30 to TRBJ2-7; TRBD2 agrees at 12 bases. The junction had 3 bases not matched to a gene; V was cut back by 3 bases and J by 3 bases. The germline CDR1 and CDR2 sequences are GTSNPN and SVGIG (reference sequence). There are 14 residues in the CDR3. The CDR3 region has the DNA TGTGCCTGGAGCCCACTAGCGGGAGGCTACGAGCAGTACTTC. It encodes CAWSPLAGGYEQYF.

The rearrangement links TRBV18 to TRBJ2-7; 8 bases fit TRBD2. CDR1 is KGHSH and CDR2 is LQKENI in the germline V gene. The length of the CDR3 is 15 residues. V was clipped by 3 bases and J by 3 bases; unmatched bases: 7. The chain's CDR3 is CASSPTLAGNYEQYF. The DNA of the CDR3 is TGTGCCAGCTCACCCACCTTAGCGGGAAACTACGAGCAGTACTTC.

The J gene is TRBJ2-3, the V gene TRBV5-8, with a tentative D call TRBD1 (5 bases). V shed 2 bases and J shed 1 base, with 8 bases lying between them. CDR3 length equals 14 residues. The germline V gene encodes CDR1 SGHTS and CDR2 YDEGEE. CDR3: CASSFGRGTDTQYF. DNA of the CDR3: TGTGCCAGCAGCTTCGGCAGGGGCACAGATACGCAGTATTTT.

The V and J genes are TRBV28 and TRBJ1-5; 8 nucleotides line up with TRBD1. The CDR3 totals 14 residues. Germline V gene data show CDR1 as MDHEN and CDR2 as SYDVKM. V gave up 3 bases and J gave up 4 bases; unmatched junction bases: 2. In nucleotides, the CDR3 is TGTGCCAGCAGTTTCAGGGGGCGGAATCAGCCCCAGCATTTT. Translated: CASSFRGRNQPQHF.

This clone came up a few times. The chain employs TRBV6-4 and TRBJ2-5; 8 nucleotides match TRBD2. Germline CDR1 MRHNA, CDR2 SNTAGT. The CDR3 spans 14 residues. J was trimmed by 3 bases and V by 5 bases; bases with no gene match: 5. The CDR3 DNA is TGTGCCAGCAGTAAACGAGCGGGAGAAGAGACCCAGTACTTC. Protein: CASSKRAGEETQYF.

The rearrangement joins TRBV23-1 to TRBJ2-5, with TRBD1 matching 10 bases. TRBV23-1 is given ORF status, its function remaining uncertain. With V trimmed by 3 bases and J by 5 bases, 18 bases remained unmatched. There are 19 residues in the CDR3. The CDR3 sequence: CASSHLVGQGIDQAETQYF. The CDR3 DNA is TGCGCCAGCAGTCACCTAGTGGGACAGGGGATCGATCAGGCGGAGACCCAGTACTTC.

The rearrangement links TRBV29-1 to TRBJ2-3, with a weak D call TRBD2 (6 bases). Germline assignment: CDR1 SQVTM and CDR2 ANQGSEA. The CDR3 has 12 amino acids. V was pared by 4 bases and J by 10 bases, with 15 bases between. The CDR3 region has the DNA TGCAGCGTTGCCCTAGCGATGGGGCCGCAGTATTTT. As protein: CSVALAMGPQYF.

The J gene is TRBJ1-2, the V gene TRBV18; no definite D call. Per germline, CDR1 KGHSH and CDR2 LQKENI. V dropped 5 bases and J dropped 0 bases, with 19 bases sitting between them. CDR3 length equals 17 residues. The DNA of the CDR3 is TGTGCCAGCTCAATGGTCGCAGGTGAAGTAGCTAACTATGGCTACACCTTC. As protein: CASSMVAGEVANYGYTF.

This clone came up a few times. V and J are TRBV7-3 and TRBJ1-1; a possible D gene is TRBD1 (5 bases). V was trimmed by 1 base and J by 11 bases, leaving 14 bases between them. Per germline, CDR1 SGHTA and CDR2 FQGTGA. The length of the CDR3 is 13 residues. The CDR3 spells CASSLMAGHGAFF. The CDR3 bases are TGTGCCAGCAGCTTAATGGCAGGGCACGGGGCTTTCTTT. Variable domain in full (rest from reference TRBV7-3 and TRBJ1-1): GAGVSQTPSNKVTEKGKYVELRCDPISGHTALYWYRQSLGQGPEFLIYFQGTGAADDSGLPNDRFFAVRPEGSVSTLKIQRTERGDSAVYLCASSLMAGHGAFFGQGTRLTVV.

The chain uses TRBV7-2 and TRBJ1-5; D gene ambiguous. Germline V lookup: CDR1 SGHTA, CDR2 FQGNSA. CDR3 length equals 14 residues. V was pared by 4 bases and J by 4 bases, with 11 bases between. CDR3 nucleotides: TGTGCCAGCAGCTCACTAGGAGGAAATCAGCCCCAGCATTTT. Translated, it gives CASSSLGGNQPQHF.

V is TRBV11-2 and J is TRBJ1-2, with D unclear. The germline V and J ends were trimmed by 3 bases and 0 bases, with 11 bases remaining between them. From germline, CDR1 is SGHAT and CDR2 FQNNGV. CDR3 length equals 15 residues. The CDR3 protein is CASSFAGGANYGYTF. For the CDR3, the DNA is TGTGCCAGCAGCTTTGCAGGAGGAGCTAACTATGGCTACACCTTC.

There are many counts of this clone. V gene TRBV7-2 combines with J gene TRBJ2-7, with unresolved D. This CDR3 comprises 11 residues. Germline CDR1 and CDR2: SGHTA and FQGNSA. V dropped 6 bases and J dropped 3 bases, with 6 bases sitting between them. DNA of the CDR3: TGTGCCAGCAGAGACATCTACGAGCAGTACTTC. Translated: CASRDIYEQYF.

The chain employs TRBV15 and TRBJ2-7, with 10 bases that match TRBD1. The CDR3 is 15 residues long. Germline V gene data show CDR1 as LNHNV and CDR2 as YYDKDF (reference sequence). The ends lost 4 bases at V and 3 bases at J; junction bases unmatched: 6. CDR3 nucleotides: TGTGCCACCAGCACCAGACAGGGGGCCGGCTACGAGCAGTACTTC. As protein: CATSTRQGAGYEQYF. Complete variable domain (other parts from reference TRBV15 and TRBJ2-7): DAMVIQNPRYQVTQFGKPVTLSCSQTLNHNVMYWYQQKSSQAPKLLFHYYDKDFNNEADTPDNFQSRRPNTSFCFLDIRSPGLGDTAMYLCATSTRQGAGYEQYFGPGTRLTVT.

This rearrangement joins TRBV19 to TRBJ2-6; 8 bases match TRBD2. This CDR3 comprises 16 residues. Germline CDR1 is LNHDA and CDR2 is SQIVND (reference sequence). V trimming: 6 bases; J trimming: 0 bases; junction bases outside the gene matches: 4. The CDR3 sequence is CASSQAGGSGANVLTF. The CDR3 DNA is TGTGCCAGTAGCCAGGCGGGGGGCTCTGGGGCCAACGTCCTGACTTTC.

This clone was detected only a few times. The rearrangement links TRBV7-9 to TRBJ1-4; 8 positions match TRBD1. CDR3 length: 17 residues. Germline trimming cut 1 base from V and 4 bases from J; bases unmatched to any gene: 8. Germline CDR1 SEHNR, CDR2 FQNEAQ (reference sequence). In DNA form, the CDR3 reads TGTGCCAGCAGCTTAGAGCCCAGGGGGCGTAGTAATGAAAAACTGTTTTTT. Its translation is CASSLEPRGRSNEKLFF.

This clone has more than one count but fewer than ten. The genes are TRBV19 and TRBJ2-1, with D possibly being TRBD2 (6 bases). Germline V gene data show CDR1 as LNHDA and CDR2 as SQIVND (reference sequence). V shed 4 bases and J shed 8 bases, with 36 bases lying between them. The CDR3 sequence is 21 residues long. The CDR3 sequence: CASSTNPLAGRIGLRHDEQFF. CDR3 in DNA: TGTGCCAGTAGTACGAATCCACTGGCAGGGAGGATCGGACTACGGCACGATGAGCAGTTCTTC.

This clone was picked up a small number of times. The V and J genes are TRBV5-1 and TRBJ1-2; no clear D. The V gene's germline CDR1 is SGHRS and CDR2 YFSETQ. This CDR3 spans 14 amino acids. V lost 1 base and J 3 bases, leaving 10 bases between the germline ends. As DNA, the CDR3 is TGCGCCAGCAGCTTGACCGTGGCGGACTATGGCTACACCTTC. Its protein product is CASSLTVADYGYTF. The full variable domain, with the rest looked up from reference TRBV5-1 and TRBJ1-2, is KAGVTQTPRYLIKTRGQQVTLSCSPISGHRSVSWYQQTPGQGLQFLFEYFSETQRNKGNFPGRFSGRQFSNSRSEMNVSTLELGDSALYLCASSLTVADYGYTFGSGTRLTVV.

This clone has ten or more counts. The V call is TRBV4-1, the J call TRBJ2-1, with 8 bases that match TRBD1. V was pared by 4 bases and J by 5 bases, with 10 bases of the junction left unmatched. Germline lookup yields CDR1 MGHRA and CDR2 YSYEKL. The CDR3 consists of 16 residues. CDR3 coding DNA: TGCGCCAGCAGCCTCCCGACAGGGGCATCGGACAATGAGCAGTTCTTC. Residues: CASSLPTGASDNEQFF.

This clone occurred a few times. The J gene is TRBJ1-1, the V gene TRBV5-1, with unresolved D. The CDR3 spans 15 residues. From germline, CDR1 is SGHRS and CDR2 YFSETQ. Trimming shortened V by 0 bases and J by 4 bases, and 13 bases separated the two germline ends. The CDR3 reads CASSLAEVYGTEAFF. Written as DNA, the CDR3 is TGCGCCAGCAGCTTGGCCGAAGTCTACGGCACTGAAGCTTTCTTT.

The chain uses TRBV6-5 and TRBJ1-1; D might be TRBD1 (5 bases). Trimming removed 5 bases at V and 3 bases at J, with 16 bases between. Germline values: CDR1 MNHEY, CDR2 SVGAGI. The CDR3 loop spans 15 amino acids. The CDR3: CASSLPGGGHTEAFF. CDR3 DNA sequence: TGTGCCAGCAGTCTCCCGGGGGGAGGGCACACTGAAGCTTTCTTT.